This T cell receptor (beta chain) was captured by sequencing in a study of blood T cell repertoires in COVID-19. Whole-study context: COVID-19 samples from acute and convalescent phases originated in the United States, Italy and Spain. T cells, B-cell-depleted T cells, or PBMCs provided the cDNA or gDNA that served as material.

Trimming took off 4 bases at V and 2 bases at J, with 12 bases between the two ends. This CDR3 contains 15 residues. Germline values: CDR1 KGHSH, CDR2 LQKENI. Under the authors' procedure: Scientists estimated how many nucleated cells there were by amplifying reference gene primers. Measured with immunoSEQ multiplex PCR; TCRdb has only the in-frame clones, and not every one. That table furnishes V, J and clone size, whereas the DNA furnished D and trimming. Among around 170,000 clones listed, about 91% were seen once. The clonotype was recovered from a woman in her thirties with acute or convalescent COVID-19. The specimen was peripheral blood. The chain carries TRBV18 and TRBJ2-1; weak D call: TRBD2 (5 bases). The CDR3 protein is CASSLLTEAYNEQFF. The CDR3 DNA follows: TGTGCCAGCTCACTATTAACGGAGGCCTACAATGAGCAGTTCTTC. The variable domain in full, with the rest retrieved from reference TRBV18 and TRBJ2-1, is NAGVMQNPRHLVRRRGQEARLRCSPMKGHSHVYWYRQLPEEGLKFMVYLQKENIIDESGMPKERFSAEFPKEGPSILRIQQVVRGDSAAYFCASSLLTEAYNEQFFGPGTRLTVL.